The present T cell receptor (beta chain) was sequenced within a study of post-analysis software for immune sequencing data. Germline CDR1 reads MNHEY; CDR2 reads SVGEGT. Trimming left V 7 bases short and J 4 bases short, with 20 bases between. The CDR3 sequence is 16 residues long. Unique molecular identifiers were carried by the TCR beta cDNA libraries. TCRdb reprocessed the PCR reads via MiXCR and lists one record per CDR3 protein. Here the sample spans hundreds of thousands of distinct CDR3 sequences, around 40% being singletons. Broader study findings: Controls showed lower frequencies than patients for several TRBV segments, and TRBV5-6, TRBV5-1 and TRBV20-1 were among these. Analysis by F measure revealed that same-batch samples clustered strongly together. Controls significantly exceeded multiple sclerosis patients in normalized Chao1 diversity.

With regard to this clonotype: What it binds is not known.

The origin of this receptor is a girl aged 10 to 17 with multiple sclerosis. Sequenced: blood. V and J are TRBV6-2 or TRBV6-3 and TRBJ2-1, with a possible D match to TRBD1 (6 bases). CDR3 nucleotide sequence: TGTGCCAGCATACCGACCGGGACACTTTCTTACAATGAGCAGTTCTTC. This translates into CASIPTGTLSYNEQFF.